A selection of T cell receptor beta chains follows, all from one sample in a study of blood T cell repertoires in COVID-19. Clones were sequenced by immunoSEQ multiplex PCR, and TCRdb holds only the in-frame ones, with some missing. The repertoire includes 280,000 or so clones, around 90% of them detected once, and about 9.8% sits in the top ten. Material: peripheral blood. These receptors were taken from a young man with active or convalescent COVID-19. The CDR3 runs from the conserved cysteine through the conserved F or W. D genes are given only for firm matches. Part of the rows lack a size; the others show once, few, many or a class for expanded clones.

cdr3_length | j_call | v_call | d_call | clone_size | cdr3_nt | cdr3_aa
12 | TRBJ1-6 | TRBV2 | TRBD1 | - | TGTGCCAGCAGCGCTACAGGGGGACCCCTCCACTTT | CASSATGGPLHF
17 | TRBJ2-3 | TRBV6-1 | TRBD2 | - | TGTGCCAGCAGTGAACTTGGCGGGGGATCTGGCACAGATACGCAGTATTTT | CASSELGGGSGTDTQYF
13 | TRBJ1-1 | TRBV10-1 | - | few | TGCGCCAGCACGGACACCTTGAACACTGAAGCTTTCTTT | CASTDTLNTEAFF
14 | TRBJ1-5 | TRBV2 | TRBD1 | - | TGTGCCAGCAGTAGTCAGGGGGTGGGTCAGCCCCAGCATTTT | CASSSQGVGQPQHF
15 | TRBJ2-1 | TRBV6-1 | - | - | TGTGCCAGCAGTGAAGCTACGGGGGTCGGCGATGAGCAGTTCTTC | CASSEATGVGDEQFF
15 | TRBJ2-7 | TRBV19 | TRBD1 | - | TGTGCCAGTAGTATCGCGGGACAGGTACTCTACGAGCAGTACTTC | CASSIAGQVLYEQYF
13 | TRBJ2-1 | TRBV2 | - | - | TGTGCCAGCGCGGGGGCGTTGGTCAATGAGCAGTTCTTC | CASAGALVNEQFF
16 | TRBJ2-7 | TRBV7-9 | - | - | TGTGCCAGCAGCTTATTCGGGACACCAACCTCCTACGAGCAGTACTTC | CASSLFGTPTSYEQYF
16 | TRBJ1-2 | TRBV6-5 | TRBD1 | - | TGTGCCAGCAGTTCTGCCACCGGGACAGTCTTGTATGGCTACACCTTC | CASSSATGTVLYGYTF
18 | TRBJ2-1 | TRBV27 | TRBD2 | medium-sized | TGTGCCAGCAGTTTCTTGGGACTAGCGGGGGGGCCCTACAATGAGCAGTTCTTC | CASSFLGLAGGPYNEQFF
14 | TRBJ1-2 | TRBV6-5 | - | - | TGTGCCAGCAGAGCCGCCGGGGGAAGTGGCGGCTACACCTTC | CASRAAGGSGGYTF
12 | TRBJ2-1 | TRBV29-1 | - | - | TGCAGCGTTCCCGAGGGCGGCTATGAGCAGTTCTTC | CSVPEGGYEQFF
17 | TRBJ2-2 | TRBV5-1 | TRBD2 | - | TGCGCCAGCAGCTTGGGACTAGCGGGGGGCAACACCGGGGAGCTGTTTTTT | CASSLGLAGGNTGELFF
12 | TRBJ2-7 | TRBV19 | - | - | TGTGCCAGTAGTATACAAGGGAGCGAGCAGTACTTC | CASSIQGSEQYF
15 | TRBJ1-2 | TRBV5-6 | TRBD1 | - | TGTGCCAGCAGCTTGGGAACAGGGGAAATGTATGGCTACACCTTC | CASSLGTGEMYGYTF
10 | TRBJ1-5 | TRBV21-1 | - | - | TGTGCCCTTAGCAATCAGCCCCAGCATTTT | CALSNQPQHF
15 | TRBJ2-1 | TRBV7-6 | TRBD1 | - | TGTGCCAGCAGGCGACAGGGGAGCTCCTACAATGAGCAGTTCTTC | CASRRQGSSYNEQFF
15 | TRBJ1-4 | TRBV7-8 | - | once | TGTGCCAGCAGCAGCACGGGAGGGTCGAATGAAAAACTGTTTTTT | CASSSTGGSNEKLFF
11 | TRBJ1-2 | TRBV29-1 | - | - | TGCAGCGTTGGACAGAACTATGGCTACACCTTC | CSVGQNYGYTF
15 | TRBJ2-3 | TRBV9 | - | - | TGTGCCAGCAGTCCCGGGACAAATATGCCAGATACGCAGTATTTT | CASSPGTNMPDTQYF
14 | TRBJ1-2 | TRBV7-9 | - | - | TGTGCCAGCAGCCCCTCCGGGGGGTCCGATGGCTACACCTTC | CASSPSGGSDGYTF
14 | TRBJ2-7 | TRBV10-3 | - | few | TGTGCCATCAGTGAGTCGTCCGAGTACTACGAGCAGTACTTC | CAISESSEYYEQYF
15 | TRBJ1-6 | TRBV6-6 | TRBD1 | - | TGTGCCAGCAGGTCCTCCGGGACAGAAAATTCACCCCTCCACTTT | CASRSSGTENSPLHF
15 | TRBJ1-1 | TRBV15 | - | - | TGTGCCACCAGCAGAGATGAGGTAAGCGACACTGAAGCTTTCTTT | CATSRDEVSDTEAFF
16 | TRBJ2-7 | TRBV4-2 | TRBD1 | - | TGTGCCAGCACCCAATCAGCGGGACAGGGGTCCTACGAGCAGTACTTC | CASTQSAGQGSYEQYF
14 | TRBJ2-3 | TRBV18 | TRBD2 | - | TGTGCCAGCTCACCCATCGGGGGGGCAGATACGCAGTATTTT | CASSPIGGADTQYF
13 | TRBJ2-7 | TRBV19 | - | - | TGTGCCAGTAGTAACCGACAACCCTACGAGCAGTACTTC | CASSNRQPYEQYF
15 | TRBJ1-2 | TRBV6-5 | TRBD1 | - | TGTGCCAGCAGGGACCCGGGGACAGGGGACTATGGCTACACCTTC | CASRDPGTGDYGYTF
12 | TRBJ2-7 | TRBV12-3/TRBV12-4 | TRBD1 | - | TGTGCCAGCGCAGGGGGCAGCTACGAGCAGTACTTC | CASAGGSYEQYF
17 | TRBJ1-1 | TRBV4-1 | - | - | TGCGCCAGCAGCCCAACCACCGGGGGGCTTAGTTACACTGAAGCTTTCTTT | CASSPTTGGLSYTEAFF
16 | TRBJ2-3 | TRBV9 | TRBD2 | - | TGTGCCAGCAGCGCTAGCGGGGGCCGGGGCACAGATACGCAGTATTTT | CASSASGGRGTDTQYF
16 | TRBJ1-1 | TRBV7-8 | - | - | TGTGCCAGCAGCTCAACCAGGACAGATCTGAACACTGAAGCTTTCTTT | CASSSTRTDLNTEAFF
15 | TRBJ1-3 | TRBV13 | - | - | TGTGCCAGCAGCTCGACAGGCTTCTCTGGAAACACCATATATTTT | CASSSTGFSGNTIYF
13 | TRBJ2-5 | TRBV7-9 | - | - | TGTGCCAGCAGCCGGCTGAGGGGGGAGACCCAGTACTTC | CASSRLRGETQYF
14 | TRBJ2-5 | TRBV18 | - | - | TGTGCCAGCTCCCCCGGGGAGGTGCAAGAGACCCAGTACTTC | CASSPGEVQETQYF
14 | TRBJ2-1 | TRBV19 | - | - | TGTGCCAGTAGTGGGGGGAATGCCTACAATGAGCAGTTCTTC | CASSGGNAYNEQFF
16 | TRBJ2-2 | TRBV10-2 | TRBD1 | - | TGCGCCAGCAGTGTAAGGGACAGGGGGCCTACCGGGGAGCTGTTTTTT | CASSVRDRGPTGELFF
16 | TRBJ1-2 | TRBV6-1 | - | - | TGTGCCAGCAGTGGGGGCGGAAAAACAAGTTCCTATGGCTACACCTTC | CASSGGGKTSSYGYTF
12 | TRBJ1-2 | TRBV13 | - | - | TGTGCCAGCAGCTTACGTTTCTATGGCTACACCTTC | CASSLRFYGYTF
12 | TRBJ2-3 | TRBV29-1 | TRBD2 | - | TGCAGCGTTGGGCGGGGGTTGGATACGCAGTATTTT | CSVGRGLDTQYF